Shown below are 13 T cell receptor beta chains from a single sample sequenced in a study of T cell responses to AZD1222 COVID-19 vaccine. Measured with immunoSEQ multiplex PCR; TCRdb has only the in-frame clones, and not every one. The table includes approximately 200,000 clones, about nine tenths detected once. The starting material was peripheral blood, obtained on day 0 of MenACWY control vaccination. The receptor set was obtained from an adult in good health.

In regard to this clone: The same CDR3 arises from other DNA sequences in this sample as well. V usage is TRBV28 and J usage is TRBJ2-7; 8 bases match TRBD1. The ends lost 2 bases at V and 3 bases at J; junction bases unmatched: 0. Germline V lookup: CDR1 MDHEN, CDR2 SYDVKM. CDR3 size: 13 residues. CDR3: CASSLGQGYEQYF. CDR3 DNA sequence: TGTGCCAGCAGTTTAGGACAGGGCTACGAGCAGTACTTC.

This clone was counted only a few times. CDR3 residues: CASGTWGQFF. CDR3 coding DNA: TGTGCCAGCGGGACCTGGGGGCAGTTCTTC. This sequence joins TRBV12-3 or TRBV12-4 and TRBJ2-1; tentatively, D is TRBD1 or TRBD2 (5 bases each). The CDR3 has 10 residues. V was cut by 8 bases and J by 12 bases, with 11 bases left in between.

This clone occurred once. The V call is TRBV18, the J call TRBJ2-7; D may be TRBD1 or TRBD2 (5 bases each). This CDR3 spans 14 amino acids. Germline CDR1 KGHSH, CDR2 LQKENI. V shed 2 bases and J shed 4 bases, with 12 bases lying between them. The DNA for the CDR3 is TGTGCCAGCTCACCAGCCCCGGGGCGGTACGAGCAGTACTTC. Residues: CASSPAPGRYEQYF. Filled out from reference TRBV18 and TRBJ2-7, the complete variable domain reads NAGVMQNPRHLVRRRGQEARLRCSPMKGHSHVYWYRQLPEEGLKFMVYLQKENIIDESGMPKERFSAEFPKEGPSILRIQQVVRGDSAAYFCASSPAPGRYEQYFGPGTRLTVT.

The chain recombines TRBV5-5 with TRBJ1-1; 7 positions agree with TRBD1. The V segment lost 0 bases and the J segment 7 bases; nucleotides outside the gene matches: 6. Per the germline V gene, CDR1 is SGHKS and CDR2 is YYEKEE (reference sequence). This CDR3 is 14 amino acids long. The CDR3 bases are TGTGCCAGCAGCTTGGATAGGGGGCCGGGTGAAGCTTTCTTT. Its translation is CASSLDRGPGEAFF.

This chain connects TRBV6-2 or TRBV6-3 to TRBJ1-2, with 9 bases aligning to TRBD1. The CDR3 has 12 residues. V dropped 6 bases and J dropped 8; count of bases not matched to a gene: 4. The V gene's germline CDR1 is MNHEY and CDR2 SVGEGT. The CDR3 DNA reads as TGTGCCAGCAGCACAGGGGGCAGGGGCTACACCTTC. Protein: CASSTGGRGYTF.

V usage is TRBV7-2 and J usage is TRBJ2-7; 10 bases map to TRBD2. Germline values: CDR1 SGHTA, CDR2 FQGNSA. V lost 1 base, J lost 3 bases, and 6 bases stayed unmatched. This CDR3 has 16 amino acids. In DNA form, the CDR3 reads TGTGCCAGCAGCTTAGAATCTAGCGGGAGTTTCTACGAGCAGTACTTC. It codes for CASSLESSGSFYEQYF.

The V and J genes are TRBV27 and TRBJ2-7, with 9 bases lining up with TRBD1. J was trimmed by 2 bases and V by 6 bases; bases with no gene match: 8. The CDR3 length is 15 residues. CDR1 MNHEY and CDR2 SMNVEV come from the germline V gene (reference sequence). CDR3 protein: CASSRTGGLPYEQYF. The CDR3 DNA reads TGTGCCAGCAGCCGAACAGGGGGCTTACCCTACGAGCAGTACTTC.

The genes are TRBV18 and TRBJ2-7; no reliable D call. The V gene's germline CDR1 is KGHSH and CDR2 LQKENI. Trimming took 6 bases from V and 0 from J, leaving 9 bases between them. There are 13 residues in the CDR3. The CDR3 loop is CASSVKDSYEQYF. The CDR3, as DNA: TGTGCCAGCTCCGTAAAGGACTCCTACGAGCAGTACTTC.

This clone came up once. This rearrangement joins TRBV5-6 to TRBJ2-4; 7 bases agree with TRBD2. This CDR3 contains 16 residues. Trimming cost V 4 bases and J 7 bases; bases outside gene matches: 14. Looked up from germline, CDR1 is SGHDT and CDR2 is YYEEEE. The CDR3 region has the DNA TGTGCCAGCAGCCCATCGGCGGGGGAAAGAAGGAACATTCAGTACTTC. This codes for CASSPSAGERRNIQYF. Together with reference TRBV5-6 and TRBJ2-4, the CDR3 gives the full variable domain: DAGVTQSPTHLIKTRGQQVTLRCSPKSGHDTVSWYQQALGQGPQFIFQYYEEEERQRGNFPDRFSGHQFPNYSSELNVNALLLGDSALYLCASSPSAGERRNIQYFGAGTRLSVL.

This clone occurred once. V gene TRBV30 combines with J gene TRBJ1-5; D might be TRBD1 (5 bases). The CDR3 extends over 15 amino acids. The V and J ends lost 0 bases and 5 bases respectively, with 14 bases between them. CDR1 and CDR2 from the germline V gene are GTSNPN and SVGIG (reference sequence). The CDR3 region is CAWSVPGRGDQPQHF. The CDR3 DNA is TGTGCCTGGAGTGTACCTGGGAGGGGCGATCAGCCCCAGCATTTT. Based on the CDR3 plus reference TRBV30 and TRBJ1-5, the full variable domain is SQTIHQWPATLVQPVGSPLSLECTVEGTSNPNLYWYRQAAGRGLQLLFYSVGIGQISSEVPQNLSASRPQDRQFILSSKKLLLSDSGFYLCAWSVPGRGDQPQHFGDGTRLSIL.

The J gene is TRBJ2-7, the V gene TRBV7-3, with a possible D match to TRBD1 (6 bases). This CDR3 contains 15 residues. V lost 5 bases and J 5 bases, leaving 19 bases between the germline ends. CDR1 and CDR2 from the germline V gene are SGHTA and FQGTGA. DNA of the CDR3: TGTGCCAGCAGCCCTTCCGGACAGCCTCTAGACGAGCAGTACTTC. This gives the protein CASSPSGQPLDEQYF.

The rearrangement joins TRBV5-1 to TRBJ2-1; 8 nucleotides agree with TRBD2. The V and J ends lost 0 bases and 12 bases, in that order; junction bases with no gene match: 5. This CDR3 is built from 13 residues. Germline V gene sequence: CDR1 SGHRS, CDR2 YFSETQ. CDR3 coding DNA: TGCGCCAGCAGCTTGGATTACCGGGAGGGGCAGTTCTTC. It codes for CASSLDYREGQFF.

This CDR3 is CASSPLGSLTGELFF. The CDR3 DNA reads TGTGCCAGCAGCCCTCTTGGCAGTCTCACCGGGGAGCTGTTTTTT. J is TRBJ2-2 and V is TRBV14; D remains unclear. The CDR3 loop spans 15 amino acids. The germline V gene encodes CDR1 SGHDN and CDR2 FVKESK. V shed 4 bases and J shed 4 bases, with 13 bases lying between them.